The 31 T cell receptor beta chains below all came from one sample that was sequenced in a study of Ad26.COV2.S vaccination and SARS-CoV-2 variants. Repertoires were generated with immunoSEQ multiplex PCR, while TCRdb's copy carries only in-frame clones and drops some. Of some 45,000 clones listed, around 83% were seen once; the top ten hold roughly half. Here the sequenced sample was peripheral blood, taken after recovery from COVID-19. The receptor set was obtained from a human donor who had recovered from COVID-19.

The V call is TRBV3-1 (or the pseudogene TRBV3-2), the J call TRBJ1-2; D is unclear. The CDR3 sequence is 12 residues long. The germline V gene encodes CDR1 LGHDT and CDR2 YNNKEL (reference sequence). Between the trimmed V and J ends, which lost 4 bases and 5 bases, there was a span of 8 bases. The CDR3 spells CASSPGIYGYTF. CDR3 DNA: TGTGCCAGCAGCCCGGGGATTTATGGCTACACCTTC.

The CDR3 DNA follows: TGTGCCAGCAGCGTGGTCGCTTCGGGACACCTAAATTCACCCCTCCACTTT. Amino acids: CASSVVASGHLNSPLHF. The chain is built from TRBV9 and TRBJ1-6, with a weak D call TRBD1 (6 bases). CDR1 and CDR2 (germline): SGDLS, YYNGEE. The CDR3 has 17 residues. Trimming took 2 bases from V and 7 from J, leaving 19 bases between them.

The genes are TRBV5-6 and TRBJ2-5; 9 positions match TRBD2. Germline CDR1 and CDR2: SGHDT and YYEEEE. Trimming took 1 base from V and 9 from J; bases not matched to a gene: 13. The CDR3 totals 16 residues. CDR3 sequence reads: CASSLQASGAPWPQYF. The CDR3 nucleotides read TGTGCCAGCAGCTTGCAGGCTAGCGGGGCCCCATGGCCCCAGTACTTC.

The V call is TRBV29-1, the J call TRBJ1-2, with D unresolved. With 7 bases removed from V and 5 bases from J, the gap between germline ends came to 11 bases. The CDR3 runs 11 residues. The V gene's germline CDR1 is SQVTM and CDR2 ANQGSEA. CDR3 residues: CSALEAYGYTF. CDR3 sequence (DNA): TGCAGCGCCCTGGAGGCTTATGGCTACACCTTC.

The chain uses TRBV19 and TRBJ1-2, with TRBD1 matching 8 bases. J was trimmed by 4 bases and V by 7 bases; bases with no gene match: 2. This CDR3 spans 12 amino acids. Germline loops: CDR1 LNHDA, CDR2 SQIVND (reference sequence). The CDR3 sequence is CASTGGAYGYTF. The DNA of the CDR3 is TGTGCCAGTACAGGGGGCGCCTATGGCTACACCTTC. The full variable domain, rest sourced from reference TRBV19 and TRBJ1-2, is DGGITQSPKYLFRKEGQNVTLSCEQNLNHDAMYWYRQDPGQGLRLIYYSQIVNDFQKGDIAEGYSVSREKKESFPLTVTSAQKNPTAFYLCASTGGAYGYTFGSGTRLTVV.

The chain's CDR3 is CASSMGQQTANYGYTF. The CDR3 DNA reads TGTGCCAGTAGTATGGGCCAACAGACCGCTAACTATGGCTACACCTTC. The chain joins TRBV19 to TRBJ1-2, with D hard to call. With 3 bases removed from V and 0 bases from J, the gap between germline ends came to 14 bases. This CDR3 is 16 amino acids long. Germline V gene lookup returns CDR1 LNHDA and CDR2 SQIVND (reference sequence).

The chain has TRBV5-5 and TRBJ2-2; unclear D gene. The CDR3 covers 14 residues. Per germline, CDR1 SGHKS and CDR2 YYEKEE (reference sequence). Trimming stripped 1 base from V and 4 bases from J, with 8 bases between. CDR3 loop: CASSLLQSTGELFF. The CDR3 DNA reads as TGTGCCAGCAGCTTGTTGCAGTCCACCGGGGAGCTGTTTTTT. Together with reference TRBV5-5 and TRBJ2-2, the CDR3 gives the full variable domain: DAGVTQSPTHLIKTRGQQVTLRCSPISGHKSVSWYQQVLGQGPQFIFQYYEKEERGRGNFPDRFSARQFPNYSSELNVNALLLGDSALYLCASSLLQSTGELFFGEGSRLTVL.

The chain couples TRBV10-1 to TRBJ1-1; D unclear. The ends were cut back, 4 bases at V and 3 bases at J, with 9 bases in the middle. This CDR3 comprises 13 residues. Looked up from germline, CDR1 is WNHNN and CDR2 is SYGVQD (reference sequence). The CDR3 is CASSVLIDTEAFF. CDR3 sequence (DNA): TGCGCCAGCAGTGTGCTAATTGACACTGAAGCTTTCTTT.

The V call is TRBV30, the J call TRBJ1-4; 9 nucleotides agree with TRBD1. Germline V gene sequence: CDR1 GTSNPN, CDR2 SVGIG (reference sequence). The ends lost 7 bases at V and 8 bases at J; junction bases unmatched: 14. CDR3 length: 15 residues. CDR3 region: CAFQPPGTGLEKLFF. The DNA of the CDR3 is TGTGCCTTCCAGCCACCCGGGACAGGGCTCGAAAAACTGTTTTTT.

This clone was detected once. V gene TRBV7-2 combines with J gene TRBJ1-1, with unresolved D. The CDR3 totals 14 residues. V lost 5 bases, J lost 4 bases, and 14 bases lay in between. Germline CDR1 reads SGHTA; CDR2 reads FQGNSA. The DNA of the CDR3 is TGTGCCAGCAGCCGGAGGGTAGCGGGCACTGAAGCTTTCTTT. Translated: CASSRRVAGTEAFF.

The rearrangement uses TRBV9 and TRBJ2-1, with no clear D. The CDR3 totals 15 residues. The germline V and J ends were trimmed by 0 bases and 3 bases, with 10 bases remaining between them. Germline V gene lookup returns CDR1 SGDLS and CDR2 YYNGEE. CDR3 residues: CASSVEIYDYNEQFF. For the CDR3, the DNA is TGTGCCAGCAGCGTAGAGATTTACGACTACAATGAGCAGTTCTTC. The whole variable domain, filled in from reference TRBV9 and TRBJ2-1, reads DSGVTQTPKHLITATGQRVTLRCSPRSGDLSVYWYQQSLDQGLQFLIQYYNGEERAKGNILERFSAQQFPDLHSELNLSSLELGDSALYFCASSVEIYDYNEQFFGPGTRLTVL.

Here the CDR3 DNA reads TGTGCCAGCAGCCAGAGAGGGAGCACTGAAGCTTTCTTT. Amino acid sequence: CASSQRGSTEAFF. The chain links TRBV11-3 to TRBJ1-1; D call uncertain. Between the trimmed V and J ends, which lost 5 bases and 4 bases, there was a span of 11 bases. The CDR3 is 13 amino acids. Germline V gene sequence: CDR1 SGHNT, CDR2 YENEEA.

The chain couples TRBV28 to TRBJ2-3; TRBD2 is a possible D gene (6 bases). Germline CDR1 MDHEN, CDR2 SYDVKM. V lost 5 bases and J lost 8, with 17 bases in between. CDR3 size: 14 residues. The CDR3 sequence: CASSPLGQRATQYF. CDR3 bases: TGTGCCAGCAGTCCCCTGGGCCAGCGGGCTACGCAGTATTTT.

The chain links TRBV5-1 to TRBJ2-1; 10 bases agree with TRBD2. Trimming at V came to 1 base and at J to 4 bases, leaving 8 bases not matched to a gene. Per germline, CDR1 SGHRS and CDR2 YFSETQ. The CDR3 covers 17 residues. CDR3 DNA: TGCGCCAGCAGCTTGAGTCTAGCGGGAGATTCGTACAATGAGCAGTTCTTC. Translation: CASSLSLAGDSYNEQFF. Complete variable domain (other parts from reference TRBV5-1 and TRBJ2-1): KAGVTQTPRYLIKTRGQQVTLSCSPISGHRSVSWYQQTPGQGLQFLFEYFSETQRNKGNFPGRFSGRQFSNSRSEMNVSTLELGDSALYLCASSLSLAGDSYNEQFFGPGTRLTVL.

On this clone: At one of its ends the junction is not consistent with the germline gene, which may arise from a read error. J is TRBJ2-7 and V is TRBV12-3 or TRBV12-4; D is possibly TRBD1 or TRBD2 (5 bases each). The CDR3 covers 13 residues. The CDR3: CASSSGPSDEQYF. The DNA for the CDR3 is TGTGCCAGCAGTTCGGGACCCTCCGACGAGCAGTACTTC.

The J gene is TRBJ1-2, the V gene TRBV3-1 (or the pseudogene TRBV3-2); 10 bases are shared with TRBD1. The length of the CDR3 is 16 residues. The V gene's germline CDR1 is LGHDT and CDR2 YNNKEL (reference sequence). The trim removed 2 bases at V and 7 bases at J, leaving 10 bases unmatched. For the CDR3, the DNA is TGTGCCAGCAGCCAACGAACGGACAGGGGGAGAACTGGCTACACCTTC. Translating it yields CASSQRTDRGRTGYTF.

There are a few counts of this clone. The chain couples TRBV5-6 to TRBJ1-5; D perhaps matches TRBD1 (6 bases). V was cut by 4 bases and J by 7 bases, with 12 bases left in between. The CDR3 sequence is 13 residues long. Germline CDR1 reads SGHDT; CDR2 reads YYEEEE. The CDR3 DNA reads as TGTGCCAGCAGCCAAACAGGGAACCAGCCCCAGCATTTT. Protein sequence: CASSQTGNQPQHF.

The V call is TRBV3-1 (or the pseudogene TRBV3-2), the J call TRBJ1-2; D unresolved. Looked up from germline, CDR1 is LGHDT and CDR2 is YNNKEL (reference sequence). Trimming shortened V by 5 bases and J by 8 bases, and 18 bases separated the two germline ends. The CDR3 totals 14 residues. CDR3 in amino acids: CASSEYRATGGYTF. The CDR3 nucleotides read TGTGCCAGCAGCGAGTACCGGGCCACCGGCGGCTACACCTTC.

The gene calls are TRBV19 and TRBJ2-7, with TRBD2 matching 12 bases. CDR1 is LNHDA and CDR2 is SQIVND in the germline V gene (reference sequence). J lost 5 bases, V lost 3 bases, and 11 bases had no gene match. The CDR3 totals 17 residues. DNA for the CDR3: TGTGCCAGTAGTATCCAATCTAGCGGGAGGGCCACGAACGAGCAGTACTTC. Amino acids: CASSIQSSGRATNEQYF.

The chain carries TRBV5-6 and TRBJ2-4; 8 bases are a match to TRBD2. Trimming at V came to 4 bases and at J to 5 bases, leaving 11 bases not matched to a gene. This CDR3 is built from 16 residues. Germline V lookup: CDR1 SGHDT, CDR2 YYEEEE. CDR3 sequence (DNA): TGTGCCAGCAGCCCCGGACTAGCTTTCTCGGAAAACATTCAGTACTTC. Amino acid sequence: CASSPGLAFSENIQYF.

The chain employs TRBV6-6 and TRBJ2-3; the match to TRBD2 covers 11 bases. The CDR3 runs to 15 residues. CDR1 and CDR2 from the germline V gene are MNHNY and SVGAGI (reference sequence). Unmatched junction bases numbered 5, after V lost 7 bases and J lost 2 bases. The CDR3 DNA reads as TGTGCCAGCATTATGACTAGCGGGACCACAGATACGCAGTATTTT. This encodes CASIMTSGTTDTQYF.

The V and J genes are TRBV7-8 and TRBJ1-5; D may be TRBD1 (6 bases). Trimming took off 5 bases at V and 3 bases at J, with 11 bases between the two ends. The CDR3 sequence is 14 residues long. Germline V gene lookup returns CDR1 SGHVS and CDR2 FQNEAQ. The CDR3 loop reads CASSRDRNNQPQHF. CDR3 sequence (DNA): TGTGCCAGCAGCCGAGACAGGAACAATCAGCCCCAGCATTTT.

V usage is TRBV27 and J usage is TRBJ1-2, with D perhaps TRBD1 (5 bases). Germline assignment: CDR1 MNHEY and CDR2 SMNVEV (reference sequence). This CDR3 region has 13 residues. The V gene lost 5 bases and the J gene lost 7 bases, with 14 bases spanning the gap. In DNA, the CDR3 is TGTGCCAGCAGTCCTTCGACAGTCGGTGGCTACACCTTC. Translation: CASSPSTVGGYTF.

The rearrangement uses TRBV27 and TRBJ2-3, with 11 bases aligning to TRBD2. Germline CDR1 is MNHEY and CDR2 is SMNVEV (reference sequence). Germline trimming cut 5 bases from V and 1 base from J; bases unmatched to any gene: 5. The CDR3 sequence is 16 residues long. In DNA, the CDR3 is TGTGCCAGCAGTGTACTAGCGGGGGAAGGCACAGATACGCAGTATTTT. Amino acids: CASSVLAGEGTDTQYF.

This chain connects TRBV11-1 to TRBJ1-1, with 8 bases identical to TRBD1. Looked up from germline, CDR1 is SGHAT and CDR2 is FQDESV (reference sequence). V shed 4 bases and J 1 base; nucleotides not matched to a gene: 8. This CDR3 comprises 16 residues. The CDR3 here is CASSWTGPLGNTEAFF. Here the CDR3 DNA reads TGTGCCAGCAGCTGGACAGGGCCCCTTGGGAACACTGAAGCTTTCTTT.

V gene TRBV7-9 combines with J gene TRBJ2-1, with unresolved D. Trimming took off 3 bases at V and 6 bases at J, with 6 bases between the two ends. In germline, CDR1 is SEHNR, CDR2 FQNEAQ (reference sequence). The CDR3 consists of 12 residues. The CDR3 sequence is CASSFVSNEQFF. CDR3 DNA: TGTGCCAGCAGCTTTGTGTCCAATGAGCAGTTCTTC.

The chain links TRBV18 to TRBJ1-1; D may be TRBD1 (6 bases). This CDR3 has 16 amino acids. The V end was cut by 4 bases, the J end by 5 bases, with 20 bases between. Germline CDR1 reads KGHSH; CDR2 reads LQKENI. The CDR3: CASSLALPGARTEAFF. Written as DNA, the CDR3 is TGTGCCAGCTCACTCGCCCTACCAGGGGCCAGGACTGAAGCTTTCTTT. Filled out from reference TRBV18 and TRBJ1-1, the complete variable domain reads NAGVMQNPRHLVRRRGQEARLRCSPMKGHSHVYWYRQLPEEGLKFMVYLQKENIIDESGMPKERFSAEFPKEGPSILRIQQVVRGDSAAYFCASSLALPGARTEAFFGQGTRLTVV.

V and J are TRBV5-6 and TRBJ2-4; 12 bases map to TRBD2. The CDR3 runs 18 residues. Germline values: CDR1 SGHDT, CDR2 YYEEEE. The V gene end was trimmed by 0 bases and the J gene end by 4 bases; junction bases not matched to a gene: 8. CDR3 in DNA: TGTGCCAGCAGCTTGGGTGGGGCAGGGACTAGCGGGAAAAACATTCAGTACTTC. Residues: CASSLGGAGTSGKNIQYF.

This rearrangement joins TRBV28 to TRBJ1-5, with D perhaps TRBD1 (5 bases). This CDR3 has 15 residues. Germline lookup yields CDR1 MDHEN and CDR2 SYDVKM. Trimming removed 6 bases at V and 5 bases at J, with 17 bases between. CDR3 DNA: TGTGCCAGCAGGCCCCCGGGACCACCGTATCAGCCCCAGCATTTT. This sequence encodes CASRPPGPPYQPQHF.

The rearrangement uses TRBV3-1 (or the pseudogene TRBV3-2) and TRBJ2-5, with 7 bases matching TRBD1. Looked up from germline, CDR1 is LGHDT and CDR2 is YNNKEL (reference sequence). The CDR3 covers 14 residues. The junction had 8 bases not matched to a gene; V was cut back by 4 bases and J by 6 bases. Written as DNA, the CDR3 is TGTGCCAGCAGCCCCTGGGACAGTATGAAGACCCAGTACTTC. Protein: CASSPWDSMKTQYF.

CDR3 in amino acids: CASSLVASNTEAFF. DNA of the CDR3: TGCGCCAGCAGCTTGGTGGCCAGTAACACTGAAGCTTTCTTT. The gene calls are TRBV5-1 and TRBJ1-1; D uncertain. Trimming stripped 0 bases from V and 2 bases from J, with 8 bases between. CDR1 is SGHRS and CDR2 is YFSETQ in the germline V gene. This CDR3 is 14 amino acids long.